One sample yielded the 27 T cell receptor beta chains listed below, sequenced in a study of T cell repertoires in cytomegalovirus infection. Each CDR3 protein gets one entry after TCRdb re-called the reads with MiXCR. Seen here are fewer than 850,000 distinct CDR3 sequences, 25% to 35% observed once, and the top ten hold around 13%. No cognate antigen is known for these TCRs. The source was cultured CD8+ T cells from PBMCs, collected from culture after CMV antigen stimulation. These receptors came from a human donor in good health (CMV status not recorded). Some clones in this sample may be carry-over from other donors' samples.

The CDR3 here is CASSQGGPGGKLFF. CDR3 DNA: TGTGCCAGCAGCCAAGGAGGACCAGGAGGAAAACTGTTTTTT. The chain couples TRBV14 to TRBJ1-4; D remains unclear. CDR3 size: 14 residues. V was cut by 1 base and J by 10 bases, with 13 bases left in between. Germline lookup yields CDR1 SGHDN and CDR2 FVKESK.

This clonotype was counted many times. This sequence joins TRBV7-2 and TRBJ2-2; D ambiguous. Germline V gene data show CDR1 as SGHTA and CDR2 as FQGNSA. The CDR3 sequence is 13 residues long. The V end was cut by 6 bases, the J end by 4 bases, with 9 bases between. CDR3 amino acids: CASSLDLTGELFF. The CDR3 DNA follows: TGTGCCAGCAGTCTAGATCTCACCGGGGAGCTGTTTTTT. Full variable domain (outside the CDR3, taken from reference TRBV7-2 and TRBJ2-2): GAGVSQSPSNKVTEKGKDVELRCDPISGHTALYWYRQSLGQGLEFLIYFQGNSAPDKSGLPSDRFSAERTGGSVSTLTIQRTQQEDSAVYLCASSLDLTGELFFGEGSRLTVL.

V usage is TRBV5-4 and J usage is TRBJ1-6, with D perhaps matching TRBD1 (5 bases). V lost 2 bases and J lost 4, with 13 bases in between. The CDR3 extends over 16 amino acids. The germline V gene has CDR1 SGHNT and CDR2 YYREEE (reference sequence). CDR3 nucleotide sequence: TGTGCCAGCAGCTTCGGGACCGACTATTATAATTCACCCCTCCACTTT. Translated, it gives CASSFGTDYYNSPLHF.

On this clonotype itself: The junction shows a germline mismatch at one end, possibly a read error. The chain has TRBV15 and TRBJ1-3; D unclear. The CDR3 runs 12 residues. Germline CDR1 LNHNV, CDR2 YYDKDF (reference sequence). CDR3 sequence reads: CATGRDANTIYF. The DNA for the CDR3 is TGTGCCACCGGCAGAGACGCAAACACCATATATTTT.

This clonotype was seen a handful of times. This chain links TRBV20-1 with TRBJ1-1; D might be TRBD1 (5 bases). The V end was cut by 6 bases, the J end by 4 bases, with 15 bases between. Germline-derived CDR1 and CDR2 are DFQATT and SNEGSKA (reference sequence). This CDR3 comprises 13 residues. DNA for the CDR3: TGCAGTGCCAGGGACTCCACGGGCACTGAAGCTTTCTTT. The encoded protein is CSARDSTGTEAFF.

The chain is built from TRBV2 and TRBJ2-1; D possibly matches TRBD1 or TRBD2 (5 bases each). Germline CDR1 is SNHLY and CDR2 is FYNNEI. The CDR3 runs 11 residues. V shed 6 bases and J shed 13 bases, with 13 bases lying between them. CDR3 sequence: CASRVRDGQFF. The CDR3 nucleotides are TGTGCCAGCAGGGTCCGGGACGGACAGTTCTTC.

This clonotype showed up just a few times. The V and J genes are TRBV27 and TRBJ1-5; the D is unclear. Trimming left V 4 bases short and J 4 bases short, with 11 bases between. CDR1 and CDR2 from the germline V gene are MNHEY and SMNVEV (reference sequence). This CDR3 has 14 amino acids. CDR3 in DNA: TGTGCCAGCAGTTCGCAGGCCCCTAATCAGCCCCAGCATTTT. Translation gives CASSSQAPNQPQHF.

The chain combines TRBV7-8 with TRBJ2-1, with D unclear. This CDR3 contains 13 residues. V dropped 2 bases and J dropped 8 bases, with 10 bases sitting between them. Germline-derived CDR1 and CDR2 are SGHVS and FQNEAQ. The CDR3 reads CASSLNLQHEQFF. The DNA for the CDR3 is TGTGCCAGCAGCTTAAACCTCCAACATGAGCAGTTCTTC.

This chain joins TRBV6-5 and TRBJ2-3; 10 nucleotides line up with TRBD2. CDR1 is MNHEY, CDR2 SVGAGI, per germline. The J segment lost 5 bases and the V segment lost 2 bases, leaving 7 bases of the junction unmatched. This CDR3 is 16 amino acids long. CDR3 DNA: TGTGCCAGCAGTTACGGAGCGGGGGGGCGGAAAGATACGCAGTATTTT. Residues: CASSYGAGGRKDTQYF.

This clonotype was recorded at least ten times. In nucleotides, the CDR3 is TGTGCCAGCAGCTACAAGACCCGGAACACTGAAGCTTTCTTT. It is translated as CASSYKTRNTEAFF. This chain joins TRBV7-2 and TRBJ1-1; D is undetermined. Between the trimmed V and J ends, which lost 4 bases and 1 base, there was a span of 10 bases. The CDR3 runs 14 residues. Germline V gives CDR1 SGHTA, CDR2 FQGNSA.

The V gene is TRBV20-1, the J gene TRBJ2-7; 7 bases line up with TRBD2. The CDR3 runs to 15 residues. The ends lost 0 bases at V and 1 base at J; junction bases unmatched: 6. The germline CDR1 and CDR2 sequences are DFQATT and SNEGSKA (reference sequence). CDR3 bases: TGCAGTGCTAGAGACCAAGCGGGGCTTTCCTACGAGCAGTACTTC. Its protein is CSARDQAGLSYEQYF.

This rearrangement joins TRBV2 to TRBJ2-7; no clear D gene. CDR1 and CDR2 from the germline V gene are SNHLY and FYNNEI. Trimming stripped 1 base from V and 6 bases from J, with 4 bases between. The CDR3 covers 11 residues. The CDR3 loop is CASSEVSEQYV. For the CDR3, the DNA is TGTGCCAGCAGTGAAGTTTCCGAGCAGTACGTC.

Written as DNA, the CDR3 is TGCAGCGTTGGGCCAGGGGTCGGCACAGATACGCAGTATTTT. Translation gives CSVGPGVGTDTQYF. The chain carries TRBV29-1 and TRBJ2-3; a weak D match, TRBD1 (6 bases). Trimming left V 4 bases short and J 1 base short, with 12 bases between. The CDR3 consists of 14 residues. Looked up from germline, CDR1 is SQVTM and CDR2 is ANQGSEA.

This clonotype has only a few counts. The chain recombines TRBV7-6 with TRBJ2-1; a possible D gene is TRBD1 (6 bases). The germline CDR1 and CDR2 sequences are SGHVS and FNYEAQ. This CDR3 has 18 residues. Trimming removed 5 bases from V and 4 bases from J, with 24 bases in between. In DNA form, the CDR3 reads TGTGCCAGCAGCACAAAGCACAGGGCGCCGACCAAATACAATGAGCAGTTCTTC. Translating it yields CASSTKHRAPTKYNEQFF.

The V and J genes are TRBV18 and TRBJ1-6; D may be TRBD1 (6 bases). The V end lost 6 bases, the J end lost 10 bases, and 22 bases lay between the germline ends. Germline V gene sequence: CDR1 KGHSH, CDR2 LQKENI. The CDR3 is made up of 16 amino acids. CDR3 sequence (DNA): TGTGCCAGCTCCCCTCTGGAGGGGGGACGAAAATCACCCCTCCACTTT. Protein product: CASSPLEGGRKSPLHF.

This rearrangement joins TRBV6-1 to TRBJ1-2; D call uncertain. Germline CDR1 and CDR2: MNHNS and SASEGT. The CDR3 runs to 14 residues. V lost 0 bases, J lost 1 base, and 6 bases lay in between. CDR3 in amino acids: CASSEAPRNYGYTF. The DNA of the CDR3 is TGTGCCAGCAGTGAAGCCCCCCGTAACTATGGCTACACCTTC.

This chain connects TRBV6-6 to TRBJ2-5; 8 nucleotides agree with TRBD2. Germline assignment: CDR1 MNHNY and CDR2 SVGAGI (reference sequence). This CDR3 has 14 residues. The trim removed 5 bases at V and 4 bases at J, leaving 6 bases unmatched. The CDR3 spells CASSAVGLVETQYF. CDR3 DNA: TGTGCCAGCAGTGCCGTGGGACTAGTAGAGACCCAGTACTTC.

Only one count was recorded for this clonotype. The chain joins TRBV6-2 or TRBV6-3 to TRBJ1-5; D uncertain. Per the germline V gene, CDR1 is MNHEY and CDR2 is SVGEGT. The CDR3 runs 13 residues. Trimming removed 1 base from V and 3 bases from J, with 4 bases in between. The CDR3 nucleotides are TGTGCCAGCAGTTACTTTATCAATCAGCCCCAGCATTTT. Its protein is CASSYFINQPQHF.

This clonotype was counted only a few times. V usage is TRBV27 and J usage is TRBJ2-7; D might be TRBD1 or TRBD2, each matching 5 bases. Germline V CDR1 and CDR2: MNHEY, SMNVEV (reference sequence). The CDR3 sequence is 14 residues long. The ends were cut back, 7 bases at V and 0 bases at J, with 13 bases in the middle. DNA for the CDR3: TGTGCCAGCAAGAGGGGATCTAGCTCCTACGAGCAGTACGTC. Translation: CASKRGSSSYEQYV.

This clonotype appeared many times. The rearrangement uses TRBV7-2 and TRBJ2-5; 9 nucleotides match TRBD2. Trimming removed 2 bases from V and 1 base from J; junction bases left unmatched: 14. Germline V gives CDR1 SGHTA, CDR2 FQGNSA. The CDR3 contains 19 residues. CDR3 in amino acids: CASSLKGRATSGSQETQYF. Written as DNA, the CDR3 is TGTGCCAGCAGCTTAAAGGGGCGAGCGACTAGCGGTTCCCAAGAGACCCAGTACTTC. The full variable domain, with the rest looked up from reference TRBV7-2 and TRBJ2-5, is GAGVSQSPSNKVTEKGKDVELRCDPISGHTALYWYRQSLGQGLEFLIYFQGNSAPDKSGLPSDRFSAERTGGSVSTLTIQRTQQEDSAVYLCASSLKGRATSGSQETQYFGPGTRLLVL.

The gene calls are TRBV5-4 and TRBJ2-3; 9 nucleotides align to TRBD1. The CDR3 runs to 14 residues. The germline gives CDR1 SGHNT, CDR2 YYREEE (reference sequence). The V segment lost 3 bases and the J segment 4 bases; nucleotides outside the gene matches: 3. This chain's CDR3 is CASSSRQGADTQYF. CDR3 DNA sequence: TGTGCCAGCAGCTCCCGACAGGGGGCAGATACGCAGTATTTT.

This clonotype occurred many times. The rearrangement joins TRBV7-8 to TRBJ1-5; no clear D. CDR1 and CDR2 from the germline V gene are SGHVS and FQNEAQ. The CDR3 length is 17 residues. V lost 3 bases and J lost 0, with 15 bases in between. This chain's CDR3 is CASSLFKGPDSNQPQHF. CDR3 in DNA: TGTGCCAGCAGCTTGTTCAAGGGCCCCGATAGCAATCAGCCCCAGCATTTT.

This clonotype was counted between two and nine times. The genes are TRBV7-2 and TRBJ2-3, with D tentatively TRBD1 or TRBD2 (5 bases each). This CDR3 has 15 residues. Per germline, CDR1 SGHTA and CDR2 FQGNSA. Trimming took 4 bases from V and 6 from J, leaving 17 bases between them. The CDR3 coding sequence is TGTGCCAGCAGCTCGGGACCGTCGGTCGGCGATACGCAGTATTTT. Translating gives CASSSGPSVGDTQYF.

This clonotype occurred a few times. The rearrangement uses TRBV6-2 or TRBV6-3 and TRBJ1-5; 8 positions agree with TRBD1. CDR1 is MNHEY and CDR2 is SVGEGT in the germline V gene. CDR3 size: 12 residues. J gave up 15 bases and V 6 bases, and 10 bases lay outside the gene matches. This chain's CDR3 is CASRYRDRPLHF. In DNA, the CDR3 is TGTGCCAGCAGATACCGGGACAGGCCCTTGCATTTT.

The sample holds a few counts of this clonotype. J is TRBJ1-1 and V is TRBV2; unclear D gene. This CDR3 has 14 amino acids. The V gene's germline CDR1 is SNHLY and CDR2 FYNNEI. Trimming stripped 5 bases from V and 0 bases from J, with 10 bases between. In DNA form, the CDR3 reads TGTGCCAGCAGTTATCCAGTCATGAACACTGAAGCTTTCTTT. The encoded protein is CASSYPVMNTEAFF.

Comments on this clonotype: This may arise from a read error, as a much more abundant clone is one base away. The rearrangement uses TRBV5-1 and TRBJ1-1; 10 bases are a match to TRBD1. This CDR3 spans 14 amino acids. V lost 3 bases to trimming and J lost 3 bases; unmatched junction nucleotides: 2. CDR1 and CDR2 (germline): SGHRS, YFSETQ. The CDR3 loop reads CASSSGTGDTEAFF. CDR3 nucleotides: TGCGCCAGCAGCTCCGGGACAGGGGACACTGAAGCTTTCTTT.

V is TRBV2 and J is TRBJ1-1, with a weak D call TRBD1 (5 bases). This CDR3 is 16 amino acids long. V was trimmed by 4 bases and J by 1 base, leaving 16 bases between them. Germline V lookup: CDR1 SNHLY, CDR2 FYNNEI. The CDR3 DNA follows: TGTGCCAGCAGTGGCGACAGAACAGACCCGAACACTGAAGCTTTCTTT. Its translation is CASSGDRTDPNTEAFF.